The next 14 T cell receptor beta chains were all read from a single sample in a study of CD8+ T cells in alopecia areata. Indicated treatment: oral pan-JAK inhibitor, 5-10 mg twice daily. Following RNA extraction, reverse transcription yielded cDNA that acted as the sequencing template. Using immunoSEQ multiplex PCR, the repertoire was profiled, and TCRdb retains in-frame clones only, with some absent. Of about 140,000 clones detected, approximately 86% appear once; the ten largest clones hold approximately 13%. The material was CD8+ T cells sorted from blood, obtained at week 4, from a patient treated with tofacitinib. These TCRs come from a human donor with alopecia areata.

This chain uses TRBV9 with TRBJ1-2; 7 bases line up with TRBD1. CDR1 and CDR2 (germline): SGDLS, YYNGEE. J gave up 6 bases and V 3 bases, and 11 bases lay outside the gene matches. This CDR3 spans 15 amino acids. In DNA form, the CDR3 reads TGTGCCAGCAGCGGAGACGGAGGACAGGCTAATGGCTACACCTTC. Amino acid sequence: CASSGDGGQANGYTF. The full variable domain, with the rest looked up from reference TRBV9 and TRBJ1-2, is DSGVTQTPKHLITATGQRVTLRCSPRSGDLSVYWYQQSLDQGLQFLIQYYNGEERAKGNILERFSAQQFPDLHSELNLSSLELGDSALYFCASSGDGGQANGYTFGSGTRLTVV.

The CDR3 nucleotides are TGTGCCAGCAGTCCAGGCGTGGGTCGGTACCAAGAGACCCAGTACTTC. Translated: CASSPGVGRYQETQYF. The chain combines TRBV27 with TRBJ2-5; D gene ambiguous. Deletions cut 5 bases from V and 0 bases from J, with 16 bases between. This CDR3 spans 16 amino acids. Germline V gives CDR1 MNHEY, CDR2 SMNVEV (reference sequence).

The gene calls are TRBV27 and TRBJ2-1; 14 nucleotides match TRBD2. Germline loops: CDR1 MNHEY, CDR2 SMNVEV (reference sequence). J gave up 6 bases and V 2 bases, and 0 bases lay outside the gene matches. This CDR3 contains 15 residues. The CDR3 here is CASSLGTSGGNEQFF. The CDR3 DNA is TGTGCCAGCAGTTTAGGGACTAGCGGGGGCAATGAGCAGTTCTTC.

The J gene is TRBJ2-1, the V gene TRBV14; D remains unclear. The CDR3 is made up of 14 amino acids. The germline V and J ends were trimmed by 1 base and 8 bases, with 12 bases remaining between them. From germline, CDR1 is SGHDN and CDR2 FVKESK. CDR3: CASSQVGFGDEQFF. The DNA of the CDR3 is TGTGCCAGCAGCCAAGTTGGTTTTGGGGATGAGCAGTTCTTC.

The rearrangement uses TRBV12-1 and TRBJ2-3; no check of the table's D call, TRBD2, against the DNA was made. TRBV12-1 is a pseudogene segment. The CDR3 extends over 16 amino acids. CDR3 bases: TGTGCCAGCAGCGGACTGACTAGCGGGGGAACAGATACGCAGTATTTT. This sequence encodes CASSGLTSGGTDTQYF.

V gene TRBV27 combines with J gene TRBJ1-2; TRBD1 aligns across 10 bases. Germline assignment: CDR1 MNHEY and CDR2 SMNVEV (reference sequence). The length of the CDR3 is 15 residues. The ends lost 5 bases at V and 5 bases at J; junction bases unmatched: 8. This CDR3 is CASSPPGQGWYGYTF. DNA of the CDR3: TGTGCCAGCAGTCCTCCGGGACAGGGGTGGTATGGCTACACCTTC.

This chain links TRBV5-1 with TRBJ2-7; 10 nucleotides agree with TRBD1. In germline, CDR1 is SGHRS, CDR2 YFSETQ. The CDR3 runs 15 residues. The J segment lost 2 bases and the V segment lost 4 bases, leaving 6 bases of the junction unmatched. The CDR3 region is CASSLGTGATYEQYF. CDR3 DNA: TGCGCCAGCAGCCTAGGGACAGGGGCGACCTACGAGCAGTACTTC.

This chain links TRBV4-1 with TRBJ1-6, with unresolved D. This CDR3 region has 15 residues. Germline V gene lookup returns CDR1 MGHRA and CDR2 YSYEKL. V was pared by 0 bases and J by 10 bases, with 13 bases between. CDR3 sequence reads: CASSQDRLEASPLHF. DNA for the CDR3: TGCGCCAGCAGCCAAGATCGGTTAGAAGCCTCACCCCTCCACTTT.

This chain links TRBV7-8 with TRBJ2-5; a weak D match, TRBD1 (5 bases). CDR3 length equals 15 residues. Trimming removed 4 bases at V and 2 bases at J, with 14 bases between. CDR1 and CDR2 from the germline V gene are SGHVS and FQNEAQ. In DNA form, the CDR3 reads TGTGCCAGCAGCTCCGTTCGACAGCCGCAAGAGACCCAGTACTTC. This gives the protein CASSSVRQPQETQYF.

The genes are TRBV7-9 and TRBJ2-7; D might be TRBD1 or TRBD2, each matching 5 bases. V lost 4 bases and J lost 1, with 14 bases in between. Germline CDR1 SEHNR, CDR2 FQNEAQ (reference sequence). The CDR3 consists of 15 residues. The CDR3 loop is CASSSMRGDSYEQYF. For the CDR3, the DNA is TGTGCCAGCAGCTCGATGAGGGGTGATTCCTACGAGCAGTACTTC.

This clone was seen a few times. The V gene is TRBV7-8, the J gene TRBJ2-7; 10 bases agree with TRBD2. This CDR3 comprises 15 residues. Looked up from germline, CDR1 is SGHVS and CDR2 is FQNEAQ. Trimming took 5 bases from V and 0 from J; bases not matched to a gene: 4. The CDR3 DNA follows: TGTGCCAGCAGCAGCCTAGCGGGGGCCTCCTACGAGCAGTACTTC. As protein: CASSSLAGASYEQYF.

The CDR3 is CASTVWISSNEQFF. The CDR3 bases are TGTGCCAGTACGGTGTGGATTAGCAGCAATGAGCAGTTCTTC. This chain links TRBV19 with TRBJ2-1; D is ambiguous. Germline loops: CDR1 LNHDA, CDR2 SQIVND (reference sequence). V dropped 7 bases and J dropped 6 bases, with 16 bases sitting between them. The CDR3 has 14 amino acids.

The V gene is TRBV7-6, the J gene TRBJ2-1; D is undetermined. CDR3 length: 11 amino acids. V shed 5 bases and J shed 8 bases, with 7 bases lying between them. In germline, CDR1 is SGHVS, CDR2 FNYEAQ. As DNA, the CDR3 is TGTGCCAGCAGCCCTAACCATGAGCAGTTCTTC. It is translated as CASSPNHEQFF.

V and J are TRBV7-9 and TRBJ2-7, with a weak D call TRBD2 (6 bases). V was shortened by 4 bases and J by 6 bases, with 19 bases between the two germline ends. Looked up from germline, CDR1 is SEHNR and CDR2 is FQNEAQ (reference sequence). This CDR3 has 15 amino acids. The CDR3 nucleotides read TGTGCCAGCAGCTCTCCGGGTCCGCGGGGTTTCGAGCAGTACTTC. Its protein product is CASSSPGPRGFEQYF.